Listed below are T cell receptor beta chains from one sample, sequenced in a study of blood T cell repertoires in COVID-19. The data were produced by immunoSEQ multiplex PCR, yet TCRdb's version contains in-frame clones alone and is incomplete. The sample holds around 180,000 clones; 83% are singletons and the top ten take about 1.5%. The sample consisted of peripheral blood. The receptors originated from a human donor in a cohort sampled during active COVID-19. CDR3s include the opening cysteine and the closing phenylalanine or tryptophan. D genes are given only for firm matches. Expanded clones get a size class; other rows say once, few or many, or leave the size out.

clone size: NA
J gene: TRBJ2-7
D gene: NA
V gene: TRBV6-5
CDR3 protein: CASSYNGVMTYEQYF
CDR3 DNA: TGTGCCAGCAGTTATAACGGGGTCATGACTTACGAGCAGTACTTC

clone size: NA
J gene: TRBJ1-6
D gene: TRBD1
V gene: TRBV19
CDR3 protein: CASSERQGSYNSPLHF
CDR3 DNA: TGTGCCAGTAGCGAGAGACAGGGCTCCTATAATTCACCCCTCCACTTT

clone size: NA
J gene: TRBJ2-1
D gene: TRBD2
V gene: TRBV4-3
CDR3 protein: CASSQETSGGYNEQFF
CDR3 DNA: TGCGCCAGCAGCCAAGAGACTAGCGGGGGCTACAATGAGCAGTTCTTC

clone size: NA
J gene: TRBJ1-1
D gene: NA
V gene: TRBV9
CDR3 protein: CASSVVPLTVRGTEAFF
CDR3 DNA: TGTGCCAGCAGCGTAGTCCCTCTGACAGTGAGAGGCACTGAAGCTTTCTTT

clone size: NA
J gene: TRBJ1-4
D gene: TRBD1
V gene: TRBV5-1
CDR3 protein: CASSAGQGEGPNEKLFF
CDR3 DNA: TGCGCCAGCAGCGCGGGACAGGGGGAGGGACCTAATGAAAAACTGTTTTTT

clone size: NA
J gene: TRBJ2-7
D gene: NA
V gene: TRBV28
CDR3 protein: CASSFLGLEQYF
CDR3 DNA: TGTGCCAGCAGTTTCCTGGGGCTCGAGCAGTACTTC

clone size: NA
J gene: TRBJ1-1
D gene: TRBD1
V gene: TRBV7-6
CDR3 protein: CASSLEGTGSFMNTEAFF
CDR3 DNA: TGTGCCAGCAGCTTAGAGGGGACAGGTAGCTTTATGAACACTGAAGCTTTCTTT

clone size: NA
J gene: TRBJ2-7
D gene: NA
V gene: TRBV19
CDR3 protein: CASSTMDTAYEQYF
CDR3 DNA: TGTGCCAGTAGTACAATGGACACAGCCTACGAGCAGTACTTC

clone size: NA
J gene: TRBJ1-1
D gene: TRBD1
V gene: TRBV28
CDR3 protein: CASSFTGAGEAFF
CDR3 DNA: TGTGCCAGCAGCTTCACAGGGGCGGGTGAAGCTTTCTTT

clone size: NA
J gene: TRBJ2-3
D gene: NA
V gene: TRBV4-2
CDR3 protein: CASSQEVRVPADTQYF
CDR3 DNA: TGTGCCAGCAGCCAAGAGGTCAGGGTACCGGCAGATACGCAGTATTTT

clone size: few
J gene: TRBJ1-5
D gene: NA
V gene: TRBV21-1
CDR3 protein: CASSRVGTGGCQPQHF
CDR3 DNA: TGTGCCAGCAGCAGAGTCGGGACCGGGGGTTGTCAGCCCCAGCATTTT

clone size: NA
J gene: TRBJ2-1
D gene: TRBD1
V gene: TRBV10-1
CDR3 protein: CASSQDRGPYNEQFF
CDR3 DNA: TGCGCCAGCAGTCAAGACAGGGGGCCCTACAATGAGCAGTTCTTC

clone size: once
J gene: TRBJ2-4
D gene: TRBD2
V gene: TRBV6-6
CDR3 protein: CASSSTSGNRNIQYF
CDR3 DNA: TGTGCCAGCAGTTCCACTAGCGGGAACAGGAACATTCAGTACTTC

clone size: NA
J gene: TRBJ2-1
D gene: TRBD2
V gene: TRBV27
CDR3 protein: CASTKGGNEQFF
CDR3 DNA: TGTGCCAGCACCAAGGGAGGGAATGAGCAGTTCTTC

clone size: NA
J gene: TRBJ2-5
D gene: TRBD2
V gene: TRBV3-1/TRBV3-2
CDR3 protein: CASSQDPSGGYQETQYF
CDR3 DNA: TGTGCCAGCAGCCAAGATCCTAGCGGTGGGTACCAAGAGACCCAGTACTTC

clone size: NA
J gene: TRBJ2-1
D gene: TRBD2
V gene: TRBV5-1
CDR3 protein: CASSTGLGGENEQFF
CDR3 DNA: TGCGCCAGCAGCACGGGACTAGGGGGTGAGAATGAGCAGTTCTTC

clone size: NA
J gene: TRBJ1-1
D gene: TRBD1
V gene: TRBV19
CDR3 protein: CASSIPGQGGTEAFF
CDR3 DNA: TGTGCCAGTAGTATCCCGGGACAGGGTGGGACTGAAGCTTTCTTT

clone size: NA
J gene: TRBJ2-2
D gene: TRBD1
V gene: TRBV5-4
CDR3 protein: CASSWGQGRNTGELFF
CDR3 DNA: TGTGCCAGCAGCTGGGGACAGGGACGGAACACCGGGGAGCTGTTTTTT

clone size: once
J gene: TRBJ1-5
D gene: NA
V gene: TRBV4-1
CDR3 protein: CASSQGGYNQPQHF
CDR3 DNA: TGCGCCAGCAGCCAAGGGGGCTACAATCAGCCCCAGCATTTT

clone size: NA
J gene: TRBJ2-7
D gene: NA
V gene: TRBV10-3
CDR3 protein: CAIRGAVLSYEQYF
CDR3 DNA: TGTGCCATCAGGGGGGCAGTGCTATCCTACGAGCAGTACTTC

clone size: NA
J gene: TRBJ1-2
D gene: TRBD1
V gene: TRBV19
CDR3 protein: CASGDRGSYGYTF
CDR3 DNA: TGTGCCAGTGGCGACAGGGGCAGTTATGGCTACACCTTC

clone size: NA
J gene: TRBJ2-6
D gene: TRBD1
V gene: TRBV19
CDR3 protein: CASSITGAGANVLTF
CDR3 DNA: TGTGCCAGTAGTATCACAGGGGCTGGGGCCAACGTCCTGACTTTC

clone size: few
J gene: TRBJ1-1
D gene: NA
V gene: TRBV6-5
CDR3 protein: CASSYSGSEAFF
CDR3 DNA: TGTGCCAGCAGTTACTCGGGCAGTGAAGCTTTCTTT

clone size: NA
J gene: TRBJ1-2
D gene: NA
V gene: TRBV28
CDR3 protein: CASFLVNYGYTF
CDR3 DNA: TGTGCCAGCTTTTTAGTAAACTATGGCTACACCTTC

clone size: few
J gene: TRBJ1-2
D gene: NA
V gene: TRBV19
CDR3 protein: CASTMGISHGYTF
CDR3 DNA: TGTGCCAGTACAATGGGCATCTCCCATGGCTACACCTTC

clone size: once
J gene: TRBJ1-1
D gene: NA
V gene: TRBV7-9
CDR3 protein: CASSLEGENTEAFF
CDR3 DNA: TGTGCCAGCAGCTTAGAAGGAGAGAACACTGAAGCTTTCTTT

clone size: NA
J gene: TRBJ2-5
D gene: TRBD2
V gene: TRBV6-2/TRBV6-3
CDR3 protein: CASSSGTSGSKETQYF
CDR3 DNA: TGTGCCAGCAGTTCCGGGACTAGCGGGAGCAAAGAGACCCAGTACTTC

clone size: few
J gene: TRBJ1-2
D gene: TRBD1
V gene: TRBV14
CDR3 protein: CASSQLGQGVYGYTF
CDR3 DNA: TGTGCCAGCAGCCAATTGGGACAGGGGGTCTATGGCTACACCTTC

clone size: NA
J gene: TRBJ2-1
D gene: NA
V gene: TRBV29-1
CDR3 protein: CSVEFVGGTYNEQFF
CDR3 DNA: TGCAGCGTTGAATTCGTGGGAGGTACCTACAATGAGCAGTTCTTC

clone size: NA
J gene: TRBJ1-5
D gene: NA
V gene: TRBV7-9
CDR3 protein: CASSLGQGLGQPQHF
CDR3 DNA: TGTGCCAGCAGCTTGGGGCAGGGTCTGGGTCAGCCCCAGCATTTT

clone size: NA
J gene: TRBJ1-6
D gene: NA
V gene: TRBV4-2
CDR3 protein: CASSQGQARNSPLHF
CDR3 DNA: TGTGCCAGCAGCCAAGGACAGGCTCGGAATTCACCCCTCCACTTT

clone size: once
J gene: TRBJ2-5
D gene: TRBD2
V gene: TRBV24-1
CDR3 protein: CATSDPGTSGTETQYF
CDR3 DNA: TGTGCCACCAGTGATCCGGGGACTAGCGGGACGGAGACCCAGTACTTC

clone size: few
J gene: TRBJ2-7
D gene: TRBD1
V gene: TRBV5-4
CDR3 protein: CASSWGTGSYEQYF
CDR3 DNA: TGTGCCAGCAGCTGGGGGACAGGTTCCTACGAGCAGTACTTC

clone size: NA
J gene: TRBJ2-3
D gene: TRBD1
V gene: TRBV19
CDR3 protein: CASTQQGAAGDTQYF
CDR3 DNA: TGTGCCAGCACCCAACAGGGGGCGGCAGGGGATACGCAGTATTTT

clone size: NA
J gene: TRBJ2-7
D gene: TRBD2
V gene: TRBV7-2
CDR3 protein: CASRLASGSTYEQYF
CDR3 DNA: TGTGCCAGCAGGCTCGCTAGCGGGAGTACCTACGAGCAGTACTTC

clone size: NA
J gene: TRBJ1-5
D gene: NA
V gene: TRBV24-1
CDR3 protein: CATDTGKGSNQPQHF
CDR3 DNA: TGTGCCACCGATACAGGGAAGGGAAGCAATCAGCCCCAGCATTTT

clone size: NA
J gene: TRBJ2-7
D gene: NA
V gene: TRBV6-5
CDR3 protein: CASSYSIGALAYEQYF
CDR3 DNA: TGTGCCAGCAGTTACTCGATTGGGGCCCTGGCCTACGAGCAGTACTTC

clone size: NA
J gene: TRBJ1-2
D gene: NA
V gene: TRBV6-5
CDR3 protein: CASRHPGGDGYTF
CDR3 DNA: TGTGCCAGCAGACATCCGGGGGGCGATGGCTACACCTTC

clone size: NA
J gene: TRBJ1-1
D gene: TRBD1
V gene: TRBV10-3
CDR3 protein: CAISGDRNTEAFF
CDR3 DNA: TGTGCCATCAGTGGGGACAGAAACACTGAAGCTTTCTTT

clone size: few
J gene: TRBJ1-2
D gene: NA
V gene: TRBV19
CDR3 protein: CASTSWGGANYGYTF
CDR3 DNA: TGTGCCAGTACCTCGTGGGGGGGAGCTAACTATGGCTACACCTTC

clone size: NA
J gene: TRBJ2-3
D gene: TRBD2
V gene: TRBV5-1
CDR3 protein: CASSLSTSGRGADTQYF
CDR3 DNA: TGCGCCAGCAGCTTGTCCACTAGCGGGAGAGGTGCAGATACGCAGTATTTT

clone size: NA
J gene: TRBJ2-7
D gene: TRBD1
V gene: TRBV5-1
CDR3 protein: CASSWRDRGDEQYF
CDR3 DNA: TGCGCCAGCAGCTGGCGGGACAGGGGGGACGAGCAGTACTTC

clone size: NA
J gene: TRBJ1-6
D gene: TRBD1
V gene: TRBV6-6
CDR3 protein: CASSTGGSYNSPLHF
CDR3 DNA: TGTGCCAGCAGTACAGGGGGCTCCTATAATTCACCCCTCCACTTT

clone size: NA
J gene: TRBJ1-4
D gene: NA
V gene: TRBV9
CDR3 protein: CASSVDARASEKLFF
CDR3 DNA: TGTGCCAGCAGCGTAGACGCCAGGGCATCTGAAAAACTGTTTTTT

clone size: once
J gene: TRBJ1-1
D gene: TRBD1
V gene: TRBV7-9
CDR3 protein: CASSLAPGTGMMNTEAFF
CDR3 DNA: TGTGCCAGCAGCTTGGCCCCCGGGACAGGGATGATGAACACTGAAGCTTTCTTT

clone size: NA
J gene: TRBJ2-2
D gene: NA
V gene: TRBV6-1
CDR3 protein: CASSDGGTLNTGELFF
CDR3 DNA: TGTGCCAGCAGTGATGGCGGGACTCTAAACACCGGGGAGCTGTTTTTT

clone size: NA
J gene: TRBJ2-2
D gene: TRBD2
V gene: TRBV5-4
CDR3 protein: CASSPGTSANTGELFF
CDR3 DNA: TGTGCCAGCAGCCCAGGGACTAGCGCGAACACCGGGGAGCTGTTTTTT

clone size: NA
J gene: TRBJ1-6
D gene: NA
V gene: TRBV28
CDR3 protein: CASSSPGVSPLHF
CDR3 DNA: TGTGCCAGCAGTTCGCCGGGGGTTTCACCCCTCCACTTT

clone size: NA
J gene: TRBJ1-1
D gene: NA
V gene: TRBV3-1/TRBV3-2
CDR3 protein: CASSQVRSQAFF
CDR3 DNA: TGTGCCAGCAGCCAAGTGAGGTCGCAGGCTTTCTTT

clone size: NA
J gene: TRBJ2-7
D gene: TRBD1
V gene: TRBV11-2
CDR3 protein: CASSLTTLGTGDYEQYF
CDR3 DNA: TGTGCCAGCAGTTTAACGACCCTTGGGACAGGTGACTACGAGCAGTACTTC

clone size: few
J gene: TRBJ2-6
D gene: NA
V gene: TRBV18
CDR3 protein: CASSPRQSGANVLTF
CDR3 DNA: TGTGCCAGCTCACCGAGACAGTCCGGGGCCAACGTCCTGACTTTC

clone size: NA
J gene: TRBJ1-2
D gene: NA
V gene: TRBV12-5
CDR3 protein: CASGGPWGRSYGYTF
CDR3 DNA: TGTGCTAGTGGTGGGCCCTGGGGCAGGAGCTATGGCTACACCTTC

clone size: NA
J gene: TRBJ2-7
D gene: TRBD2
V gene: TRBV19
CDR3 protein: CASSPTSGMRKQYF
CDR3 DNA: TGTGCCAGTAGTCCGACTAGCGGGATGAGGAAGCAGTACTTC

clone size: NA
J gene: TRBJ2-3
D gene: NA
V gene: TRBV4-2
CDR3 protein: CASSQRNLGQDTQYF
CDR3 DNA: TGTGCCAGCAGCCAGAGGAACTTAGGCCAAGATACGCAGTATTTT

clone size: once
J gene: TRBJ2-5
D gene: NA
V gene: TRBV6-2/TRBV6-3
CDR3 protein: CASSQHPNSRQETQYF
CDR3 DNA: TGTGCCAGCAGTCAACACCCCAATTCCCGTCAAGAGACCCAGTACTTC